This T cell receptor beta chain is from a study of cytomegalovirus exposure and HLA in healthy donors. The study ran its PCR with 60 Vbeta and 13 Jbeta primers. Measured with immunoSEQ multiplex PCR; TCRdb has only the in-frame clones, and not every one. Among around 190,000 clones listed, roughly four fifths were seen once. Germline V gene sequence: CDR1 MRHNA, CDR2 SNTAGT. Trimming shortened V by 0 bases and J by 4 bases, and 9 bases separated the two germline ends. The CDR3 spans 14 residues. V and J are TRBV6-4 and TRBJ1-1, with D unresolved. The TCR originated in a man between 25 and 39 years old in good health and CMV-seronegative. What was sequenced was PBMCs. For the CDR3, the DNA is TGTGCCAGCAGTGACTCCTATCCTCCCACTGAAGCTTTCTTT. This codes for CASSDSYPPTEAFF.